The 8 T cell receptor beta chains given below trace back to one sample, sequenced in a study of blood T cell repertoires in COVID-19. Clones were sequenced by immunoSEQ multiplex PCR, and TCRdb holds only the in-frame ones, with some missing. This table has more than 200,000 clones, over 80% appearing once. The material sequenced was peripheral blood. The source of these receptors is a middle-aged man with acute or convalescent COVID-19.

The chain has TRBV5-8 and TRBJ1-3; D remains ambiguous. The CDR3 has 15 residues. Germline-derived CDR1 and CDR2 are SGHTS and YDEGEE. V was cut by 4 bases and J by 0 bases, with 11 bases left in between. The CDR3 coding sequence is TGTGCCAGCAGCGTCACCGGGAGCTCTGGAAACACCATATATTTT. Its protein is CASSVTGSSGNTIYF.

The gene calls are TRBV30 and TRBJ1-5, with TRBD1 as a possible D gene (6 bases). The germline gives CDR1 GTSNPN, CDR2 SVGIG (reference sequence). CDR3 length equals 13 residues. V was pared by 6 bases and J by 7 bases, with 16 bases between. The CDR3 sequence is CACSQGSEQPQHF. In DNA form, the CDR3 reads TGTGCCTGTTCACAGGGTTCCGAACAGCCCCAGCATTTT.

Only one count was recorded for this clone. The chain joins TRBV11-2 to TRBJ1-2; TRBD1 matches 8 bases. V was clipped by 2 bases and J by 8 bases; unmatched bases: 10. Germline CDR1 and CDR2: SGHAT and FQNNGV. The CDR3 spans 15 residues. The CDR3 sequence: CASSLPGQATGGYTF. DNA for the CDR3: TGTGCCAGCAGCTTACCGGGACAGGCCACGGGAGGCTACACCTTC. The variable domain in full, with the rest retrieved from reference TRBV11-2 and TRBJ1-2, is EAGVAQSPRYKIIEKRQSVAFWCNPISGHATLYWYQQILGQGPKLLIQFQNNGVVDDSQLPKDRFSAERLKGVDSTLKIQPAKLEDSAVYLCASSLPGQATGGYTFGSGTRLTVV.

J is TRBJ2-2 and V is TRBV27, with TRBD2 matching 7 bases. The CDR3 spans 14 residues. With 6 bases clipped from V and 5 bases from J, the junction kept 6 bases outside the gene matches. Germline V gene sequence: CDR1 MNHEY, CDR2 SMNVEV (reference sequence). CDR3 residues: CASSTGGWTGELFF. The DNA for the CDR3 is TGTGCCAGCAGCACCGGGGGGTGGACCGGGGAGCTGTTTTTT.

The chain combines TRBV6-6 with TRBJ1-4, with D tentatively TRBD1 (5 bases). This CDR3 is 13 amino acids long. The germline CDR1 and CDR2 sequences are MNHNY and SVGAGI (reference sequence). Trimming removed 7 bases from V and 8 bases from J, with 14 bases in between. The CDR3 here is CASKVGGGEKLFF. DNA for the CDR3: TGTGCCAGCAAGGTGGGGGGAGGAGAAAAACTGTTTTTT.

V usage is TRBV19 and J usage is TRBJ1-1; 7 bases agree with TRBD1. The CDR3 contains 13 residues. The V gene's germline CDR1 is LNHDA and CDR2 SQIVND (reference sequence). The trim removed 6 bases at V and 7 bases at J, leaving 8 bases unmatched. The DNA of the CDR3 is TGTGCCAGTAGCGTTCGACAGGGTTTTGAAGCTTTCTTT. Translating gives CASSVRQGFEAFF.

The chain is built from TRBV4-3 and TRBJ2-7; D remains ambiguous. The V and J ends lost 1 base and 4 bases respectively, with 14 bases between them. This CDR3 is 15 amino acids long. Germline loops: CDR1 LGHNA, CDR2 YSLEER. CDR3 coding DNA: TGCGCCAGCAGCCAAGTAACTGGGCCGGTATACGAGCAGTACTTC. Translation: CASSQVTGPVYEQYF.

The chain couples TRBV16 to TRBJ1-3; D is undetermined. CDR1 KGHSY and CDR2 FQNENV come from the germline V gene. The CDR3 has 14 amino acids. The ends were cut back, 0 bases at V and 4 bases at J, with 7 bases in the middle. In DNA, the CDR3 is TGTGCCAGCAGCCAATCCCTCGGGGGAAACACCATATATTTT. This codes for CASSQSLGGNTIYF.